Below, one TCR beta chain is given with its context. Its antigen is unknown. This entry comes from a study of beta chain features in type 1 diabetes. The authors reverse transcribed all of the isolated RNA, so sequencing captured expressed TCRB transcripts. The data were produced by immunoSEQ multiplex PCR, yet TCRdb's version contains in-frame clones alone and is incomplete. The repertoire holds around 650,000 clones, with around 12% as singletons. Study results and caveats: TCRB CDR3 length was moderately but significantly reduced in all four CD4+ subsets of Type 1 diabetes patients.

CDR3 length: 15 residues. V was shortened by 0 bases and J by 4 bases, with 12 bases between the two germline ends. The germline gives CDR1 SGHRS, CDR2 YFSETQ. The specimen sequenced was naive CD4+ T cells from blood. This clonotype originated in a man under 40 with type 1 diabetes. The rearrangement joins TRBV5-1 to TRBJ2-3; D not certain. The CDR3: CASSLEVGSADTQYF. The CDR3 DNA reads TGCGCCAGCAGCTTGGAGGTGGGTTCGGCAGATACGCAGTATTTT.